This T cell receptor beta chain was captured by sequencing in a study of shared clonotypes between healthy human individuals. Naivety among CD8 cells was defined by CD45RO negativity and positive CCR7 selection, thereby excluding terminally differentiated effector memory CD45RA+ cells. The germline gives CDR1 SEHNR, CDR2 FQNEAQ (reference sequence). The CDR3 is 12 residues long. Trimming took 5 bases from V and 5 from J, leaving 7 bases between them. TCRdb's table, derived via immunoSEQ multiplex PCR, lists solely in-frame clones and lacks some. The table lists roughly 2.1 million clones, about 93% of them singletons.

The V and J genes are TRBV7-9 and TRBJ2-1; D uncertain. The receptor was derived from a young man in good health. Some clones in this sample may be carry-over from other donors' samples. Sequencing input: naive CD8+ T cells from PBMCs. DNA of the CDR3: TGTGCCAGCAGCCCGGCGAACAATGAGCAGTTCTTC. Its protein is CASSPANNEQFF.